What follows are 29 T cell receptor beta chains derived from one specimen sequenced in a study of T-cell memory formation after mild COVID-19. One entry per CDR3 protein, called by TCRdb with MiXCR from the 5' RACE reads. The data show about 260,000 distinct CDR3 sequences, approximately 15% seen once. Sequenced input: PBMCs or a T cell subset sorted from them (not recorded which). The receptors were gathered from a man between 18 and 35 years old who had mild COVID-19 (a few samples of this study predate the infection). Cell type and time point are not known.

V gene TRBV4-3 combines with J gene TRBJ1-2, with 8 bases matching TRBD1. The CDR3 extends over 15 amino acids. V gave up 3 bases and J gave up 4 bases; unmatched junction bases: 7. The germline gives CDR1 LGHNA, CDR2 YSLEER. The CDR3: CASSQDQGAGYGYTF. CDR3 coding DNA: TGCGCCAGCAGCCAGGACCAGGGGGCCGGCTATGGCTACACCTTC.

The V gene is TRBV18, the J gene TRBJ2-7; TRBD2 agrees at 11 bases. Looked up from germline, CDR1 is KGHSH and CDR2 is LQKENI. V gave up 3 bases and J gave up 7 bases; unmatched junction bases: 5. This CDR3 has 14 amino acids. In DNA, the CDR3 is TGTGCCAGCTCACCGACTAGCGGGGACTCGGAGCAGTACTTC. Its translation is CASSPTSGDSEQYF. Drawing the rest from reference TRBV18 and TRBJ2-7, the complete variable domain is NAGVMQNPRHLVRRRGQEARLRCSPMKGHSHVYWYRQLPEEGLKFMVYLQKENIIDESGMPKERFSAEFPKEGPSILRIQQVVRGDSAAYFCASSPTSGDSEQYFGPGTRLTVT.

The V and J genes are TRBV6-2 or TRBV6-3 and TRBJ2-3; 9 positions match TRBD1. The length of the CDR3 is 18 residues. J lost 2 bases, V lost 7 bases, and 16 bases had no gene match. CDR1 is MNHEY and CDR2 is SVGEGT in the germline V gene. The CDR3 nucleotides read TGTGCCAGCAACGGACCGGGACAGGGCACGCCCACCACAGATACGCAGTATTTT. This sequence encodes CASNGPGQGTPTTDTQYF.

This clonotype came up many times. The genes are TRBV10-1 and TRBJ2-5; D is unresolved. The germline gives CDR1 WNHNN, CDR2 SYGVQD (reference sequence). V lost 4 bases and J lost 4, with 19 bases in between. The CDR3 runs 16 residues. This chain's CDR3 is CASSAVYDVGLETQYF. The CDR3, as DNA: TGCGCCAGCAGTGCAGTATACGACGTCGGATTAGAGACCCAGTACTTC.

This clonotype was recorded many times. The chain carries TRBV5-1 and TRBJ2-2; TRBD1 or TRBD2 may be the D gene (5 bases each). V was pared by 0 bases and J by 4 bases, with 7 bases between. This CDR3 comprises 14 residues. Germline CDR1 and CDR2: SGHRS and YFSETQ. CDR3 sequence (DNA): TGCGCCAGCAGCTTGGCGGGGCCCACCGGGGAGCTGTTTTTT. It is translated as CASSLAGPTGELFF.

The chain combines TRBV4-3 with TRBJ2-2; a possible D gene is TRBD2 (5 bases). CDR1 is LGHNA, CDR2 YSLEER, per germline. V shed 4 bases and J shed 7 bases, with 16 bases lying between them. The CDR3 has 15 residues. The CDR3 nucleotides read TGCGCCAGCAGCCTTGGGAGAATTCAGAACGGGGAGCTGTTTTTT. Its translation: CASSLGRIQNGELFF.

This clonotype has more than one count but fewer than ten. The chain has TRBV6-1 and TRBJ1-5; 9 nucleotides match TRBD1. After removal of 6 bases from V and 7 bases from J, the junction contained 7 bases not matched to a gene. The CDR3 is 14 residues long. Germline V gives CDR1 MNHNS, CDR2 SASEGT. In nucleotides, the CDR3 is TGTGCCAGCAGCCGGGACAGGGTACGCCAGCCCCAGCATTTT. Protein: CASSRDRVRQPQHF.

The J gene is TRBJ2-7, the V gene TRBV6-5, with D perhaps matching TRBD2 (5 bases). Deletions cut 6 bases from V and 4 bases from J, with 16 bases between. This CDR3 is 14 amino acids long. Germline CDR1 and CDR2: MNHEY and SVGAGI. CDR3 residues: CASSPGRRKYEQYF. The CDR3 DNA reads TGTGCCAGCAGCCCGGGAAGGCGGAAGTACGAGCAGTACTTC.

This sequence joins TRBV15 and TRBJ2-6; D is ambiguous. This CDR3 is 19 amino acids long. Per the germline V gene, CDR1 is LNHNV and CDR2 is YYDKDF (reference sequence). Trimming took off 1 base at V and 3 bases at J, with 19 bases between the two ends. The CDR3 sequence: CATSRGRVSRSGGANVLTF. CDR3 nucleotide sequence: TGTGCCACCAGCAGAGGTCGGGTATCGCGTTCAGGTGGGGCCAACGTCCTGACTTTC.

This clonotype was seen a handful of times. A read error may produce the germline difference seen at one junction end. The V gene is TRBV4-3, the J gene TRBJ1-6; D is uncertain. Germline V gene data show CDR1 as LGHNA and CDR2 as YSLEER. The CDR3 spans 13 residues. CDR3 in amino acids: CASSQDLNLPLHF. The CDR3 DNA is TGCGCCAGCAGCCAAGATCTCAATTTACCCCTCCACTTT.

This clonotype was recorded a few times. The chain joins TRBV5-1 to TRBJ2-3, with D maybe TRBD1 (6 bases). CDR3 length: 16 residues. V was pared by 0 bases and J by 2 bases, with 13 bases between. Germline loops: CDR1 SGHRS, CDR2 YFSETQ. The CDR3 protein is CASSLGTVGSTDTQYF. The CDR3 nucleotides are TGCGCCAGCAGCTTGGGGACAGTCGGATCCACAGATACGCAGTATTTT.

V gene TRBV30 combines with J gene TRBJ2-5; D possibly corresponds to TRBD2 (7 bases). The germline V gene encodes CDR1 GTSNPN and CDR2 SVGIG (reference sequence). This CDR3 spans 12 amino acids. Trimming removed 4 bases from V and 7 bases from J, with 13 bases in between. CDR3 amino acids: CAWKVAGATQYF. DNA of the CDR3: TGTGCCTGGAAGGTGGCGGGGGCGACCCAGTACTTC.

The chain couples TRBV20-1 to TRBJ2-3; 10 bases are shared with TRBD2. J was trimmed by 5 bases and V by 1 base; bases with no gene match: 12. There are 17 residues in the CDR3. In germline, CDR1 is DFQATT, CDR2 SNEGSKA (reference sequence). The CDR3 here is CSARGGVASGRLDTQYF. The CDR3 DNA reads as TGCAGTGCTAGAGGCGGTGTGGCTAGCGGGAGATTAGATACGCAGTATTTT.

This clonotype appeared many times. The CDR3 here is CSARDQAGLEVDTQYF. The CDR3 DNA is TGCAGTGCTAGAGATCAGGCAGGGTTGGAAGTGGATACGCAGTATTTT. The J gene is TRBJ2-3, the V gene TRBV20-1, with a weak D call TRBD1 (5 bases). The CDR3 is 16 amino acids. V was shortened by 0 bases and J by 6 bases, with 19 bases between the two germline ends. Germline CDR1 is DFQATT and CDR2 is SNEGSKA (reference sequence).

This clonotype was recorded a few times. The genes are TRBV20-1 and TRBJ2-2; D is uncertain. Germline V CDR1 and CDR2: DFQATT, SNEGSKA (reference sequence). This CDR3 has 15 amino acids. The V end was cut by 0 bases, the J end by 7 bases, with 15 bases between. CDR3 protein: CSARDSRLTNGELFF. In nucleotides, the CDR3 is TGCAGTGCTAGAGATTCACGGCTCACCAACGGGGAGCTGTTTTTT.

There are a few counts of this clonotype. The rearrangement links TRBV7-8 to TRBJ1-2; perhaps TRBD1 as D (5 bases). This CDR3 has 17 amino acids. V shed 5 bases and J shed 2 bases, with 21 bases lying between them. CDR1 is SGHVS, CDR2 FQNEAQ, per germline. CDR3 in DNA: TGTGCCAGCAGCCTTCTTGGGGGAGGGCTAAGCAACTATGGCTACACCTTC. This encodes CASSLLGGGLSNYGYTF.

The chain links TRBV7-2 to TRBJ2-7; D is unresolved. From germline, CDR1 is SGHTA and CDR2 FQGNSA. V gave up 3 bases and J gave up 4 bases, with 10 bases separating them. This CDR3 contains 13 residues. The CDR3 coding sequence is TGTGCCAGCAGCTTTAGGGCAAATTACGAGCAGTACTTC. Its protein is CASSFRANYEQYF.

The chain employs TRBV7-9 and TRBJ2-5; TRBD2 matches at 8 bases. Germline CDR1 SEHNR, CDR2 FQNEAQ (reference sequence). The ends lost 6 bases at V and 5 bases at J; junction bases unmatched: 5. This CDR3 region has 13 residues. CDR3 bases: TGTGCCAGCAGGATAGCGGGGAGTGAGACCCAGTACTTC. This gives the protein CASRIAGSETQYF.

The chain recombines TRBV14 with TRBJ2-5; maybe TRBD1 (6 bases). This CDR3 is built from 17 residues. Trimming stripped 4 bases from V and 5 bases from J, with 23 bases between. Germline values: CDR1 SGHDN, CDR2 FVKESK. CDR3 nucleotides: TGTGCCAGCAGCCCGAAGGGGGTGAGCCTCCGGAAGGAGACCCAGTACTTC. Translated, it gives CASSPKGVSLRKETQYF.

This clonotype has more than one count but fewer than ten. This rearrangement joins TRBV20-1 to TRBJ2-2; D not resolved. Germline V gene sequence: CDR1 DFQATT, CDR2 SNEGSKA (reference sequence). CDR3 length: 16 amino acids. The V end was cut by 0 bases, the J end by 0 bases, with 11 bases between. CDR3 bases: TGCAGTGCTAGAGAGGCTGGTCGGCCGAACACCGGGGAGCTGTTTTTT. This sequence encodes CSAREAGRPNTGELFF.

The chain is built from TRBV5-4 and TRBJ1-2; D is possibly TRBD1 (5 bases). Germline V gene data show CDR1 as SGHNT and CDR2 as YYREEE (reference sequence). V lost 2 bases to trimming and J lost 4 bases, with 9 bases between them. CDR3 length equals 13 residues. This chain's CDR3 is CASSFSDIYGYTF. CDR3 bases: TGTGCCAGCAGCTTTTCGGACATCTATGGCTACACCTTC. The full variable domain, with the rest looked up from reference TRBV5-4 and TRBJ1-2, is ETGVTQSPTHLIKTRGQQVTLRCSSQSGHNTVSWYQQALGQGPQFIFQYYREEENGRGNFPPRFSGLQFPNYSSELNVNALELDDSALYLCASSFSDIYGYTFGSGTRLTVV.

This clonotype was found many times. The chain uses TRBV7-2 and TRBJ2-5, with 9 bases aligning to TRBD2. The J segment lost 5 bases and the V segment lost 2 bases, leaving 6 bases of the junction unmatched. Germline V gene data show CDR1 as SGHTA and CDR2 as FQGNSA. This CDR3 has 15 amino acids. This CDR3 reads CASSLLAGGRETQYF. The CDR3 DNA reads TGTGCCAGCAGCTTATTGGCGGGGGGGCGGGAGACCCAGTACTTC.

There are a few counts of this clonotype. The genes are TRBV5-1 and TRBJ2-4, with D perhaps TRBD1 (6 bases). The CDR3 covers 15 residues. Germline-derived CDR1 and CDR2 are SGHRS and YFSETQ. The V gene lost 4 bases and the J gene lost 6 bases, with 17 bases spanning the gap. The CDR3 region is CASSPKGAQGNIQYF. For the CDR3, the DNA is TGCGCCAGCAGCCCGAAAGGGGCACAGGGAAACATTCAGTACTTC.

In its sample, this clonotype was seen many times. The V call is TRBV4-3, the J call TRBJ2-1; maybe TRBD2 (6 bases). The germline V gene encodes CDR1 LGHNA and CDR2 YSLEER. V was cut by 1 base and J by 7 bases, with 17 bases left in between. The CDR3 has 16 amino acids. The CDR3 DNA reads TGCGCCAGCAGCCAAGTCGGCCGGGCTCGGGAGAATGAGCAGTTCTTC. It codes for CASSQVGRARENEQFF.

The rearrangement joins TRBV7-2 to TRBJ2-3; tentatively, D is TRBD2 (6 bases). The V and J ends lost 5 bases and 1 base respectively, with 10 bases between them. The CDR3 covers 14 residues. Germline CDR1 and CDR2: SGHTA and FQGNSA. Here the CDR3 reads CASSPWGGTDTQYF. Here the CDR3 DNA reads TGTGCCAGCAGCCCTTGGGGGGGCACAGATACGCAGTATTTT.

V gene TRBV10-3 combines with J gene TRBJ2-7; 9 nucleotides agree with TRBD1. Germline-derived CDR1 and CDR2 are ENHRY and SYGVKD. The length of the CDR3 is 13 residues. V gave up 2 bases and J gave up 5 bases; unmatched junction bases: 1. In DNA form, the CDR3 reads TGTGCCATCAGTGAGGGGACAGGGAACGAGCAGTACGTC. It codes for CAISEGTGNEQYV.

This clonotype has a handful of counts. The chain has TRBV20-1 and TRBJ1-2, with D unclear. The CDR3 is 15 residues long. Germline V lookup: CDR1 DFQATT, CDR2 SNEGSKA (reference sequence). The germline V and J ends were trimmed by 0 bases and 0 bases, with 11 bases remaining between them. CDR3: CSARDLALSNYGYTF. In DNA form, the CDR3 reads TGCAGTGCTAGAGATCTTGCACTTTCTAACTATGGCTACACCTTC.

This clonotype was counted at least ten times. The CDR3 region has the DNA TGTGCCAGCAGCAGAGGGGGGGCTATGAGCACCGGGGAGCTGTTTTTT. The encoded protein is CASSRGGAMSTGELFF. The chain uses TRBV6-2 or TRBV6-3 and TRBJ2-2; tentative D call: TRBD2 (7 bases). The length of the CDR3 is 16 residues. Germline CDR1 reads MNHEY; CDR2 reads SVGEGT. V lost 6 bases to trimming and J lost 4 bases, with 18 bases between them.

This rearrangement joins TRBV5-1 to TRBJ2-7; the D is unclear. The germline V gene has CDR1 SGHRS and CDR2 YFSETQ. V lost 5 bases to trimming and J lost 3 bases, with 9 bases between them. This CDR3 is built from 12 residues. CDR3 amino acids: CASRSDGYEQYF. The CDR3 coding sequence is TGCGCCAGCAGATCGGACGGCTACGAGCAGTACTTC.